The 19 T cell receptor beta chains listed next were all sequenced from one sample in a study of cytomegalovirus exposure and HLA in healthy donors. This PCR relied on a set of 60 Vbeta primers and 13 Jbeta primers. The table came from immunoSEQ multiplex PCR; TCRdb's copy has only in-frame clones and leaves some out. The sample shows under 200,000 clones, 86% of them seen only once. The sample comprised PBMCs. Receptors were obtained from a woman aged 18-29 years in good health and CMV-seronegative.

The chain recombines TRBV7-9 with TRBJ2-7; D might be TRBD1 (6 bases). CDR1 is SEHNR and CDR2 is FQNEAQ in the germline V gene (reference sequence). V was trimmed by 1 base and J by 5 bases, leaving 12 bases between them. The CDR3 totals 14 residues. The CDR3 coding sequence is TGTGCCAGCAGCTTAGTTTACAGGGACCACGAGCAGTACTTC. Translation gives CASSLVYRDHEQYF.

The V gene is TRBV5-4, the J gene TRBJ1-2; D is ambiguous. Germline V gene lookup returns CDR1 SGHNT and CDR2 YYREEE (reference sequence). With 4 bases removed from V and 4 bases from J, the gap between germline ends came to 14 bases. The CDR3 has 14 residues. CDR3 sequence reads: CASSPAGFRYGYTF. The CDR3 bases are TGTGCCAGCAGCCCGGCGGGGTTCCGCTATGGCTACACCTTC. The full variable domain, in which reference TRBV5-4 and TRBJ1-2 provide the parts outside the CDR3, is ETGVTQSPTHLIKTRGQQVTLRCSSQSGHNTVSWYQQALGQGPQFIFQYYREEENGRGNFPPRFSGLQFPNYSSELNVNALELDDSALYLCASSPAGFRYGYTFGSGTRLTVV.

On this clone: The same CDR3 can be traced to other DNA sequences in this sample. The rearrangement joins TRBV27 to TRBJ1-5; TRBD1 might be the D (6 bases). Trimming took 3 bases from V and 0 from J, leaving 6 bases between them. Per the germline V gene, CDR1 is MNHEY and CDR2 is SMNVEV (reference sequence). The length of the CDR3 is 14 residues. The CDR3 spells CASSLTGSNQPQHF. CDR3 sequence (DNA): TGTGCCAGCAGTTTGACAGGTAGCAATCAGCCCCAGCATTTT.

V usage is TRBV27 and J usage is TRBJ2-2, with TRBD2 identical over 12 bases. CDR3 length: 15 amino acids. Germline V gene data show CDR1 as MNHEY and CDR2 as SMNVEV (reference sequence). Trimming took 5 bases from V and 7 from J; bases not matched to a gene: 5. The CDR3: CASSILAGGRGELFF. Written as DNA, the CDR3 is TGTGCCAGCAGTATACTAGCGGGAGGTCGCGGGGAGCTGTTTTTT.

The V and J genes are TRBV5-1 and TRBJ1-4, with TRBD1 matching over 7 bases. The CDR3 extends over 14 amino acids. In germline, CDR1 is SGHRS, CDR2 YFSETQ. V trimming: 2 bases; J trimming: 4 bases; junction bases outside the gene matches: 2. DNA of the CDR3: TGCGCCAGCAGCTTCGACAGGGATAATGAAAAACTGTTTTTT. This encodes CASSFDRDNEKLFF.

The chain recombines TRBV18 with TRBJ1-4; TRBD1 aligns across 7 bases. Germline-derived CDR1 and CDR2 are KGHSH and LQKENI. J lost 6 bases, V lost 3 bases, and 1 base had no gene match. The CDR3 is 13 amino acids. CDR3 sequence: CASSPGTDEKLFF. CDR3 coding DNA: TGTGCCAGCTCACCTGGGACAGATGAAAAACTGTTTTTT.

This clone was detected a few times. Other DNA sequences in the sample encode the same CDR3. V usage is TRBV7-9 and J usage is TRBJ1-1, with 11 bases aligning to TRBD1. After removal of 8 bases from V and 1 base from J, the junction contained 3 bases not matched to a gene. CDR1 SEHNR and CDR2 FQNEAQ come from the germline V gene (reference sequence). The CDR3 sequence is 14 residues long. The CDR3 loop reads CASGTGGPNTEAFF. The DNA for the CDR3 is TGTGCCAGCGGGACAGGGGGACCGAACACTGAAGCTTTCTTT.

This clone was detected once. CDR3 DNA sequence: TGTGCCAGCAGCTTTAAAAGCGGAGGAGTGACTGAAGCTTTCTTT. Protein sequence: CASSFKSGGVTEAFF. The chain employs TRBV7-6 and TRBJ1-1; D not certain. CDR3 length: 15 amino acids. From germline, CDR1 is SGHVS and CDR2 FNYEAQ. The germline V and J ends were trimmed by 3 bases and 5 bases, with 16 bases remaining between them.

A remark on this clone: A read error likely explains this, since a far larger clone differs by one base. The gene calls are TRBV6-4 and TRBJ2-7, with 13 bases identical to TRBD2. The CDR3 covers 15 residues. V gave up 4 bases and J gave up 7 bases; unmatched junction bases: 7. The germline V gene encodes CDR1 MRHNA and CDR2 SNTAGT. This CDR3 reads CASSGTSGSSSEQYF. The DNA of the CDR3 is TGTGCCAGCAGTGGGACTAGCGGGAGTAGTAGTGAGCAGTACTTC.

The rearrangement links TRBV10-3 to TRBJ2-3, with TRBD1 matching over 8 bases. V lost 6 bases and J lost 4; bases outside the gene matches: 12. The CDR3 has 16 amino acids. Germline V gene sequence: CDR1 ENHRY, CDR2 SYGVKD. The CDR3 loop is CAISLPGQARSDTQYF. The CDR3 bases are TGTGCCATCAGCCTTCCGGGACAGGCGAGGTCAGATACGCAGTATTTT.

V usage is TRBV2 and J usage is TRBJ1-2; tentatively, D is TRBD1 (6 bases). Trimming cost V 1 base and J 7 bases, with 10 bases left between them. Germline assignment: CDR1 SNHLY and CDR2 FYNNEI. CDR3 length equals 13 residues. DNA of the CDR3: TGTGCCAGCAGTGAAGGGCAGGGGACTGGCTACACCTTC. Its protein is CASSEGQGTGYTF.

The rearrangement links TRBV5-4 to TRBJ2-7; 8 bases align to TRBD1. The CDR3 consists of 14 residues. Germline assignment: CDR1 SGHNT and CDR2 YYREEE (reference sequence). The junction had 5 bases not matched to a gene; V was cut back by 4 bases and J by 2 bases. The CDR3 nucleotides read TGTGCCAGCAGCCCCGGGACAGGACCCTACGAGCAGTACTTC. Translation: CASSPGTGPYEQYF.

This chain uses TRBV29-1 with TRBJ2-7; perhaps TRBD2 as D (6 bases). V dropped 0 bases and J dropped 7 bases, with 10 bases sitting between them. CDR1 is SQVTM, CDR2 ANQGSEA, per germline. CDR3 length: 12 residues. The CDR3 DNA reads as TGCAGCGTTGAAGAGTCAGGGAGGGAGCAGTACTTC. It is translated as CSVEESGREQYF.

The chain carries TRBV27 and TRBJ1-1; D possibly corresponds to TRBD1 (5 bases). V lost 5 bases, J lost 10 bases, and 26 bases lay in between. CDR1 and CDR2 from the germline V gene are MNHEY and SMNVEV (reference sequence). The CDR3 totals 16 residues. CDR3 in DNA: TGTGCCAGCAGTCCGATCGAAAGGGCGGGGGGTAGGGGAGCTTTCTTT. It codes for CASSPIERAGGRGAFF.

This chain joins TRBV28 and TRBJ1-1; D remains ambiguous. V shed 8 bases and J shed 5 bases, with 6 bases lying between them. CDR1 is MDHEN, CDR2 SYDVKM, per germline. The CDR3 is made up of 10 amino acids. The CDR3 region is CASWRTEAFF. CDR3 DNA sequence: TGTGCCAGCTGGCGGACTGAAGCTTTCTTT.

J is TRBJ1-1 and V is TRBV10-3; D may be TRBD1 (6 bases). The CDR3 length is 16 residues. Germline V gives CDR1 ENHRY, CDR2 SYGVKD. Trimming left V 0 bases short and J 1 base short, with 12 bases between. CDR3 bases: TGTGCCATCAGTGAGTCCCCCGGCAGGGGGAACACTGAAGCTTTCTTT. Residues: CAISESPGRGNTEAFF.

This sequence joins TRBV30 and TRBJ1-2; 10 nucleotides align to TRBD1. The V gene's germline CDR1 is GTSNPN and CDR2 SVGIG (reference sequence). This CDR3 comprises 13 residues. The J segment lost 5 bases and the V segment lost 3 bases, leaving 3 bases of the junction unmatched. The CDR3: CAWRKDRGYGYTF. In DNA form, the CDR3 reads TGTGCCTGGAGGAAGGACAGGGGGTATGGCTACACCTTC. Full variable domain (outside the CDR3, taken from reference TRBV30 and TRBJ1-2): SQTIHQWPATLVQPVGSPLSLECTVEGTSNPNLYWYRQAAGRGLQLLFYSVGIGQISSEVPQNLSASRPQDRQFILSSKKLLLSDSGFYLCAWRKDRGYGYTFGSGTRLTVV.

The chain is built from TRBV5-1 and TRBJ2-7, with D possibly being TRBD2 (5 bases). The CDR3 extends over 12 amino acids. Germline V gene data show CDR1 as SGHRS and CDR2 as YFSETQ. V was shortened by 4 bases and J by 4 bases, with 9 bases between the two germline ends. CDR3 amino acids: CASSIGLYEQYF. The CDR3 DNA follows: TGCGCCAGCAGCATCGGACTGTACGAGCAGTACTTC.

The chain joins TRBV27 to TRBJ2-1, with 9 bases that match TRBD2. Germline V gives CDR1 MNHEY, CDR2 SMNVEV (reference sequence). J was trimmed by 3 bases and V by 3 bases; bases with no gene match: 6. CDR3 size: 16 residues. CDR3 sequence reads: CASSFLSGGLYNEQFF. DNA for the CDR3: TGTGCCAGCAGTTTTCTTAGCGGGGGTCTCTACAATGAGCAGTTCTTC.